Each of the 6 T cell receptor beta chains below was sequenced from the same sample in a study of blood T cell repertoires in COVID-19. The method was immunoSEQ multiplex PCR; TCRdb's version includes in-frame clones alone and lacks a portion of them. Here the sample spans fewer than 400,000 clones, around 85% being singletons. The material sequenced was peripheral blood. The origin of the receptors is a woman aged 18-30 years with acute or convalescent COVID-19.

This clone was seen only a few times. The CDR3 DNA sequence: TGTGCCAGTAGTATCGGCAGGGGGCCCTACTACGAGCAGTACTTC. Amino acids: CASSIGRGPYYEQYF. The chain carries TRBV19 and TRBJ2-7, with 8 positions matching TRBD1. J lost 3 bases, V lost 3 bases, and 7 bases had no gene match. CDR1 LNHDA and CDR2 SQIVND come from the germline V gene (reference sequence). This CDR3 region has 15 residues.

The gene calls are TRBV5-1 and TRBJ2-3; maybe TRBD2 (5 bases). V lost 6 bases and J 0 bases, leaving 17 bases between the germline ends. The CDR3 covers 16 residues. CDR1 and CDR2 (germline): SGHRS, YFSETQ. The chain's CDR3 is CASTRAAGPSTDTQYF. The CDR3 region has the DNA TGCGCCAGCACCCGGGCCGCGGGCCCTAGCACAGATACGCAGTATTTT.

On this clone: The same CDR3 can be traced to other DNA sequences in this sample. The J gene is TRBJ2-7, the V gene TRBV15; 9 nucleotides line up with TRBD1. The V gene end was trimmed by 3 bases and the J gene end by 6 bases; junction bases not matched to a gene: 3. The CDR3 consists of 13 residues. Germline V gene lookup returns CDR1 LNHNV and CDR2 YYDKDF (reference sequence). The CDR3 loop reads CATSRDRGREQYF. In nucleotides, the CDR3 is TGTGCCACCAGCAGGGACAGGGGACGCGAGCAGTACTTC.

The chain uses TRBV24-1 and TRBJ2-6; 11 bases match TRBD1. From germline, CDR1 is KGHDR and CDR2 SFDVKD. The ends lost 9 bases at V and 2 bases at J; junction bases unmatched: 2. The CDR3 is 15 amino acids. Here the CDR3 DNA reads TGTGCCACCGGGACAGGGGGTACTGGGGCCAACGTCCTGACTTTC. This sequence encodes CATGTGGTGANVLTF.

The chain combines TRBV6-1 with TRBJ2-1; 7 bases agree with TRBD2. CDR1 and CDR2 from the germline V gene are MNHNS and SASEGT. With V trimmed by 3 bases and J by 10 bases, 6 bases remained unmatched. The CDR3 loop spans 13 amino acids. CDR3 nucleotide sequence: TGTGCCAGCAGTGAGGGAGGGACGGGGGAGCAGTTCTTC. This translates into CASSEGGTGEQFF.

Here the CDR3 DNA reads TGTGCCAGCAGTGACCCTGACAGTTATAATTCACCCCTCCACTTT. The encoded protein is CASSDPDSYNSPLHF. V and J are TRBV2 and TRBJ1-6, with TRBD1 as a possible D gene (5 bases). The germline V and J ends were trimmed by 3 bases and 4 bases, with 10 bases remaining between them. Germline CDR1 and CDR2: SNHLY and FYNNEI. This CDR3 is 15 amino acids long.